This entry describes one T cell receptor beta chain. As yet, its antigen is unknown. The record originates from a study of CD8 T cells in ankylosing spondylitis. Study results and caveats: In ankylosing spondylitis blood, a motif of roughly 8 highly homologous TCR beta variants appeared characteristic.

From the 5' RACE reads, TCRdb called clonotypes with MiXCR, one entry per CDR3 protein. The sample carries around 220,000 distinct CDR3 sequences, about 16% recorded once. The receptor was derived from a male donor with ankylosing spondylitis. The material sequenced was blood, either unsorted or a sorted T cell fraction (not recorded which).

CDR3 sequence reads: CASSPGTYTGELFF. For the CDR3, the DNA is TGTGCCAGCAGCCCCGGGACATACACCGGGGAGCTGTTTTTT. The gene calls are TRBV7-3 and TRBJ2-2; D may be TRBD1 (6 bases). Per the germline V gene, CDR1 is SGHTA and CDR2 is FQGTGA. The CDR3 loop spans 14 amino acids. V was cut by 5 bases and J by 3 bases, with 10 bases left in between.